Following are 5 T cell receptor beta chains from one sample sequenced in a study of blood T cell repertoires in COVID-19. Generated by immunoSEQ multiplex PCR, the TCRdb table keeps only in-frame clones and is missing some. The sample carries about 380,000 clones, 80% to 90% recorded once. What was sequenced was PBMCs or T cells enriched from blood (not recorded which). All receptors come from a man aged 30 to 45 who had recovered from COVID-19.

DNA for the CDR3: TGTGCCAGTACCTCTCTGGACAGGAGGTATCAGCCCCAGCATTTT. This translates into CASTSLDRRYQPQHF. The rearrangement uses TRBV19 and TRBJ1-5; 7 bases are shared with TRBD1. Trimming at V came to 7 bases and at J to 5 bases, leaving 11 bases not matched to a gene. Germline V CDR1 and CDR2: LNHDA, SQIVND (reference sequence). This CDR3 contains 15 residues.

The chain recombines TRBV18 with TRBJ1-1; maybe TRBD1 (5 bases). Germline V lookup: CDR1 KGHSH, CDR2 LQKENI. The CDR3 is 20 residues long. Trimming took off 3 bases at V and 3 bases at J, with 29 bases between the two ends. The CDR3 DNA reads as TGTGCCAGCTCACCCTACTACCGGGTTGTCCAGGGCAGGTTGGACACTGAAGCTTTCTTT. Translating gives CASSPYYRVVQGRLDTEAFF.

The genes are TRBV5-1 and TRBJ1-4, with 7 bases lining up with TRBD1. Per germline, CDR1 SGHRS and CDR2 YFSETQ. This CDR3 is 15 amino acids long. Germline trimming cut 0 bases from V and 6 bases from J; bases unmatched to any gene: 5. For the CDR3, the DNA is TGCGCCAGCAGCTTGGAAGGGGGCCAAGATGAAAAACTGTTTTTT. Residues: CASSLEGGQDEKLFF.

V gene TRBV7-9 combines with J gene TRBJ1-4; possible D gene TRBD1, 6 bases. The length of the CDR3 is 16 residues. V shed 5 bases and J shed 0 bases, with 13 bases lying between them. The germline gives CDR1 SEHNR, CDR2 FQNEAQ (reference sequence). This CDR3 reads CASSPSTGPTNEKLFF. As DNA, the CDR3 is TGTGCCAGCAGCCCTTCGACAGGACCAACTAATGAAAAACTGTTTTTT.

This clone showed up just a few times. The chain is built from TRBV7-9 and TRBJ1-2; D is undetermined. The CDR3 has 14 residues. Trimming cost V 1 base and J 8 bases, with 14 bases left between them. Germline V gene data show CDR1 as SEHNR and CDR2 as FQNEAQ (reference sequence). In DNA, the CDR3 is TGTGCCAGCAGCTTAGGCAGGCGTTCGCAAGGCTACACCTTC. This gives the protein CASSLGRRSQGYTF.